Detailed here is one T cell receptor (beta chain). A single record per CDR3 protein comes from TCRdb applying MiXCR to the RT-PCR reads. The data show about 960,000 distinct CDR3 sequences, roughly 18% seen once. This specimen comes from a study of patients and donors after allogeneic stem cell transplantation. Germline values: CDR1 MGHRA, CDR2 YSYEKL. This CDR3 spans 16 amino acids. V was clipped by 3 bases and J by 0 bases, with 12 bases between them. The TCR was taken from a human donor who was either an allogeneic HSCT recipient or a stem cell or donor lymphocyte infusion donor (not recorded which). It is not recorded whose cells these are; they may come from a transplant donor. V usage is TRBV4-1 and J usage is TRBJ1-3, with a weak D call TRBD1 (6 bases). The sample consisted of blood, either unsorted or a sorted T cell fraction (not recorded which). CDR3 nucleotide sequence: TGCGCCAGCAGCCAGCCGGGGGCAGACTCTGGAAACACCATATATTTT. Translation: CASSQPGADSGNTIYF.